This TCR beta chain derives from a study of graft-versus-host responses after intestinal transplantation. Study context: As for transplant type, recipients had multivisceral, liver-intestinal, or isolated intestinal grafts. Overall study findings and caveats: Within allografts, high graft-versus-host to host-versus-graft clonal ratios were seen among patients with graft-donor T cell macrochimerism.

Clones were sequenced by immunoSEQ multiplex PCR, and TCRdb holds only the in-frame ones, with some missing. This table holds fewer than 110,000 clones, roughly 89% found once. This CDR3 spans 13 amino acids. The V gene lost 2 bases and the J gene lost 5 bases, with 10 bases spanning the gap. Germline assignment: CDR1 SGHTA and CDR2 FQGTGA. Points on this clone: Its antigen is not known.

J is TRBJ2-7 and V is TRBV7-3, with D hard to call. This receptor was taken from a human donor who was the organ donor for an intestinal transplant. Sequenced here: unstimulated CD4+ T cells sorted from spleen or lymph node cells, sampled before transplant. CDR3 in DNA: TGTGCCAGCAGCTTAGACGTATGGGACGAGCAGTACTTC. Translating it yields CASSLDVWDEQYF. The full variable domain, its missing parts supplied by reference TRBV7-3 and TRBJ2-7, is GAGVSQTPSNKVTEKGKYVELRCDPISGHTALYWYRQSLGQGPEFLIYFQGTGAADDSGLPNDRFFAVRPEGSVSTLKIQRTERGDSAVYLCASSLDVWDEQYFGPGTRLTVT.